The T cell receptor (beta chain) described here comes from a study of CD8 T cells in Susac syndrome. Broader study findings: The authors acknowledged that the study's TCR sequencing and HLA analysis involved relatively few individuals.

TEMRA cells were enriched by FACS, and CD4+ and CD8+ T cells were negatively isolated. On this clonotype: Its antigen is not identified.

RNA, at roughly 0.5 to 1 ug, was reverse transcribed with random hexamers. Multiplex PCR with immunoSEQ amplified the TCR beta CDR3 across 54 Vbeta and 13 Jbeta. MiXCR, applied by TCRdb to the immunoSEQ multiplex PCR reads, yields one record per CDR3 protein. This table holds under 200,000 distinct CDR3 sequences, approximately 93% found once. V lost 5 bases and J 8 bases, leaving 27 bases between the germline ends. The V gene's germline CDR1 is LNHDA and CDR2 SQIVND (reference sequence). This CDR3 has 17 amino acids. Material for sequencing was CD4+ T cells from PBMCs. The V call is TRBV19, the J call TRBJ1-2; TRBD1 is a possible D gene (6 bases). The clonotype comes from a human donor in good health. The CDR3 coding sequence is TGTGCCAGTAGTGCAGGCCCCGGGGTCGGGGGGCGCCGGGGCTACACCTTC. Translation: CASSAGPGVGGRRGYTF.